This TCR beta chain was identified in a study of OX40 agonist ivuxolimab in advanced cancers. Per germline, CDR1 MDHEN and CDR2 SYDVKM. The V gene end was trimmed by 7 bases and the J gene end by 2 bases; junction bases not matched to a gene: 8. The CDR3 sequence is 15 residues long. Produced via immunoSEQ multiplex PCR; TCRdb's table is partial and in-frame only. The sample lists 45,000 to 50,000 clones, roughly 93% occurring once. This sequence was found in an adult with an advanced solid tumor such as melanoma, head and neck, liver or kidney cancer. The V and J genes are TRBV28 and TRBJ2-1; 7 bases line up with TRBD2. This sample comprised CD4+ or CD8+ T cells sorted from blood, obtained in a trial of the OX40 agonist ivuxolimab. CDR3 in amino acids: CASTQAGTTYNEQFF. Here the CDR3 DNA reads TGTGCCAGCACCCAAGCGGGAACAACCTACAATGAGCAGTTCTTC.